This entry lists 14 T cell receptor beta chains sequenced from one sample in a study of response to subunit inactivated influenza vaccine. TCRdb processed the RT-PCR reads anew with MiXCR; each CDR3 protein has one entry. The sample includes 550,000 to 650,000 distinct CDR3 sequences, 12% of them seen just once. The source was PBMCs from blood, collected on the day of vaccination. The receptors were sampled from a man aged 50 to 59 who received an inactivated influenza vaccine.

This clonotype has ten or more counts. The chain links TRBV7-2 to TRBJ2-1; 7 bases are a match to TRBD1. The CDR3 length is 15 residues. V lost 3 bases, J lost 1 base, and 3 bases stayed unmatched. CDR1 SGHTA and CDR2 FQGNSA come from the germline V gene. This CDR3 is CASSFRQGSYNEQFF. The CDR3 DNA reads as TGTGCCAGCAGCTTCCGACAGGGTTCCTACAATGAGCAGTTCTTC.

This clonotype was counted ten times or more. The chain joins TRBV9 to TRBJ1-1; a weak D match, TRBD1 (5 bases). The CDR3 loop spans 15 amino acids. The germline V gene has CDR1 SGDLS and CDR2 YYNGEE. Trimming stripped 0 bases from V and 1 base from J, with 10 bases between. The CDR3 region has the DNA TGTGCCAGCAGCGTAGTGGCAGGGCCGAACACTGAAGCTTTCTTT. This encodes CASSVVAGPNTEAFF.

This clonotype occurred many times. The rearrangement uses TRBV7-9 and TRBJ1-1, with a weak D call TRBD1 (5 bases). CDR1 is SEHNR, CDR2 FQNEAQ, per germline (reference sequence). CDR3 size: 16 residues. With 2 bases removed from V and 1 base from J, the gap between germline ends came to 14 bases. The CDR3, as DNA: TGTGCCAGCAGCTTACCGTCGGGACGGAAGAACACTGAAGCTTTCTTT. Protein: CASSLPSGRKNTEAFF.

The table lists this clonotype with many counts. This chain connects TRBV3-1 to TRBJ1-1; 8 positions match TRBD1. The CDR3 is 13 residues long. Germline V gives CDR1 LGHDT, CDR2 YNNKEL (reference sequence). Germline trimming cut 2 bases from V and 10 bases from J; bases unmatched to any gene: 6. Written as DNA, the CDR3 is TGTGCCAGCAGCCAACACGACAGGGGTACAGCTTTCTTT. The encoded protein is CASSQHDRGTAFF.

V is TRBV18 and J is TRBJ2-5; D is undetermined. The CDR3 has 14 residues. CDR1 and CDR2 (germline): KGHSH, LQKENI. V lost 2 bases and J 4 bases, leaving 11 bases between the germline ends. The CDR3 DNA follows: TGTGCCAGCTCACCAACAAGTTCTCCAGAGACCCAGTACTTC. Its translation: CASSPTSSPETQYF. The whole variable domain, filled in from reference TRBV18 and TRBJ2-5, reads NAGVMQNPRHLVRRRGQEARLRCSPMKGHSHVYWYRQLPEEGLKFMVYLQKENIIDESGMPKERFSAEFPKEGPSILRIQQVVRGDSAAYFCASSPTSSPETQYFGPGTRLLVL.

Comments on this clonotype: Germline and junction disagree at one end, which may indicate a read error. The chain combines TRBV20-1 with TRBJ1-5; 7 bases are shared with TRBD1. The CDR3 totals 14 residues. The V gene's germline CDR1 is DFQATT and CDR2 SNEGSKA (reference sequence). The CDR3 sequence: CSAGDRAAAQPQHF. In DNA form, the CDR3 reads TGCAGTGCTGGAGACAGGGCGGCTGCCCAGCCCCAGCATTTT.

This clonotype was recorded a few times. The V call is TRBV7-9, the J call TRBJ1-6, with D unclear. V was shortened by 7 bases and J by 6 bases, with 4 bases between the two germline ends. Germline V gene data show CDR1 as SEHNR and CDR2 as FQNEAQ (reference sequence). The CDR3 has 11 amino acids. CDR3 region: CASTSNSPLHF. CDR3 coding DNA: TGTGCCAGCACCTCTAATTCACCCCTCCACTTT.

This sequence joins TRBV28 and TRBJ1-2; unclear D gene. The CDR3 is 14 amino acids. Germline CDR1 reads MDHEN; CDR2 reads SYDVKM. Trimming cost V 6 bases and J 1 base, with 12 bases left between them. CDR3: CASRTRSINYGYTF. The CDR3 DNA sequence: TGTGCCAGCAGGACCAGATCGATTAACTATGGCTACACCTTC.

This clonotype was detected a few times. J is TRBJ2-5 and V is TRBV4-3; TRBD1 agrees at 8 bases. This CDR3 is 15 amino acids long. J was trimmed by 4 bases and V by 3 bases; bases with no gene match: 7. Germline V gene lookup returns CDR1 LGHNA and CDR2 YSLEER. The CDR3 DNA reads TGCGCCAGCAGCCAGATGGACAGGGATGGAGAGACCCAGTACTTC. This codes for CASSQMDRDGETQYF.

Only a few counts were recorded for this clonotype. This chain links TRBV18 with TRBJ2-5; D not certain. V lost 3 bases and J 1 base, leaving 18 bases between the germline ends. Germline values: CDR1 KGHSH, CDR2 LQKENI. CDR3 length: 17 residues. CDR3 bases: TGTGCCAGCTCACCGGTAGGCGGATCACGAGTCCAAGAGACCCAGTACTTC. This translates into CASSPVGGSRVQETQYF.

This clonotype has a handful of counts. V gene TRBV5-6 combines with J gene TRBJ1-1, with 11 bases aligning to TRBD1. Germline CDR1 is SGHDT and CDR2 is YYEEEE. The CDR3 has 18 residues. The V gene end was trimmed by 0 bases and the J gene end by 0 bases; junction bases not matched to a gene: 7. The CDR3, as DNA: TGTGCCAGCAGCTTGGGGACAGGGGGCGCGGGCATGAACACTGAAGCTTTCTTT. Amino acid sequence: CASSLGTGGAGMNTEAFF.

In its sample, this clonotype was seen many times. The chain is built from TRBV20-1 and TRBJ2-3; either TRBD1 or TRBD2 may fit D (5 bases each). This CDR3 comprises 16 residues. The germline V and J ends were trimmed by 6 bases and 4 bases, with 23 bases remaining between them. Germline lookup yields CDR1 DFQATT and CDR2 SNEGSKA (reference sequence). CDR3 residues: CSALFGQLLGADTQYF. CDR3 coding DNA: TGCAGTGCCTTGTTCGGGCAACTTCTGGGGGCAGATACGCAGTATTTT.

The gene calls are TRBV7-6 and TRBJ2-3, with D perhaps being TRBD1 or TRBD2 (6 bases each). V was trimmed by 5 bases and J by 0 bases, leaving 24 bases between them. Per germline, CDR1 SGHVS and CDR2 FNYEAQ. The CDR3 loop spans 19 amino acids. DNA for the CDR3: TGTGCCAGCAGCCGACTACAAGTGGGGGGCAGTACTAGCACAGATACGCAGTATTTT. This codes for CASSRLQVGGSTSTDTQYF.

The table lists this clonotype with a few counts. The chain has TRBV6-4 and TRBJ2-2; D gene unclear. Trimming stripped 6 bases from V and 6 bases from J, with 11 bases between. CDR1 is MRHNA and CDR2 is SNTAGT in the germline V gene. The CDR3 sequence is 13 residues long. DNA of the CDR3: TGTGCCAGCAGGGCCGGGCTGGCCGGGGAGCTGTTTTTT. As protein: CASRAGLAGELFF.